The 3 T cell receptor beta chains reported below all come from one sample, sequenced in a study of HIV-infected patients and healthy controls. Alpha and beta constant-region primers primed reverse transcription of about 0.5 ug RNA. Separate chain-specific third strand synthesis with multiplexing indices produced the alpha and beta libraries. TCRdb re-called the 5' RACE reads through MiXCR, storing one row per CDR3 protein. The profile shows fewer than 20,000 distinct CDR3 sequences, 9% to 15% of them singletons. All unsorted peripheral T cells were captured because whole blood was used without fractionation. Sequences were obtained from blood. These receptors were taken from an adult in good health.

This clonotype was counted many times. This chain uses TRBV20-1 with TRBJ2-2; 12 nucleotides match TRBD2. Germline V gene lookup returns CDR1 DFQATT and CDR2 SNEGSKA (reference sequence). The CDR3 extends over 15 amino acids. CDR3 bases: TGCACCATCCCCCTAGCGGGGGGGCCCACCGGGGAGCTGTTTTTT. Its translation: CTIPLAGGPTGELFF.

As regards this clonotype: Compared with germline, one end of the junction differs, possibly owing to a read error. V is TRBV2 and J is TRBJ2-6; 7 bases line up with TRBD1. Germline V gene data show CDR1 as SNHLY and CDR2 as FYNNEI. The CDR3 is made up of 17 amino acids. CDR3 region: CTIEKDRILSGANVLTF. Written as DNA, the CDR3 is TGTACCATAGAGAAGGACAGGATCCTCTCTGGAGCCAACGTCCTGACTTTC.

This clonotype occurred many times. The rearrangement uses TRBV7-3 and TRBJ2-7, with D unresolved. The V gene lost 0 bases and the J gene lost 0 bases, with 6 bases spanning the gap. This CDR3 contains 14 residues. CDR1 and CDR2 from the germline V gene are SGHTA and FQGTGA. The CDR3 DNA reads as TGTGCCAGCAGCTTAACGGAGAGCTCCTACGAGCAGTACTTC. Protein: CASSLTESSYEQYF.